These 20 T cell receptor beta chains were sequenced from one sample in a study of shared clonotypes between healthy human individuals. Profiled with immunoSEQ multiplex PCR; TCRdb holds only in-frame clones, not every one. Of about 1.4 million clones in the sample, more than 95% were seen once. Sequenced sample: naive CD4+ T cells sorted from blood. The subset denotes: CD45RA+ positively selected. These receptors originate from a man aged 25 to 40 in good health.

The CDR3 loop is CASGDAGTFYNEQFF. The CDR3 DNA reads as TGTGCCAGCGGAGATGCCGGGACTTTCTACAATGAGCAGTTCTTC. V is TRBV6-5 and J is TRBJ2-1, with D perhaps TRBD2 (6 bases). This CDR3 is built from 15 residues. V shed 8 bases and J shed 3 bases, with 17 bases lying between them. Germline assignment: CDR1 MNHEY and CDR2 SVGAGI.

This clone appeared once. This chain connects TRBV14 to TRBJ2-3; tentatively, D is TRBD1 (5 bases). This CDR3 comprises 15 residues. Between the trimmed V and J ends, which lost 5 bases and 2 bases, there was a span of 14 bases. Germline V CDR1 and CDR2: SGHDN, FVKESK. In DNA form, the CDR3 reads TGTGCCAGCAGCGCCACAGGCCTCTCCACAGATACGCAGTATTTT. Amino acids: CASSATGLSTDTQYF.

The rearrangement joins TRBV11-2 to TRBJ2-4, with a weak D call TRBD1 (6 bases). The CDR3 is 15 residues long. Trimming removed 2 bases from V and 4 bases from J, with 12 bases in between. Germline loops: CDR1 SGHAT, CDR2 FQNNGV. The CDR3 nucleotides are TGTGCCAGCAGCTTACAGGGGCTGGAAAAAAACATTCAGTACTTC. It encodes CASSLQGLEKNIQYF.

Comments on this clone: Within the sample, other DNA sequences also encode this same CDR3. The CDR3 DNA follows: TGTGCCAGCTCACCACCGACCAGCAATCAGCCCCAGCATTTT. Amino acid sequence: CASSPPTSNQPQHF. J is TRBJ1-5 and V is TRBV18; no clear D gene. The CDR3 consists of 14 residues. Trimming took off 0 bases at V and 1 base at J, with 4 bases between the two ends. Germline V gene sequence: CDR1 KGHSH, CDR2 LQKENI.

The chain employs TRBV29-1 and TRBJ2-7, with 9 positions matching TRBD1. Germline V lookup: CDR1 SQVTM, CDR2 ANQGSEA. The CDR3 length is 13 residues. With V trimmed by 5 bases and J by 2 bases, 4 bases remained unmatched. The CDR3 DNA reads as TGCAGCGTTTGGGACAGGGAAGCCTACGAGCAGTACTTC. Its translation is CSVWDREAYEQYF.

The chain joins TRBV6-5 to TRBJ2-5; the match to TRBD2 covers 7 bases. The germline V gene encodes CDR1 MNHEY and CDR2 SVGAGI. V gave up 5 bases and J gave up 0 bases; unmatched junction bases: 6. This CDR3 has 15 amino acids. The chain's CDR3 is CASSPARGNQETQYF. The CDR3 DNA follows: TGTGCCAGCAGTCCTGCGCGGGGGAACCAAGAGACCCAGTACTTC.

The chain uses TRBV7-8 and TRBJ1-3, with D hard to call. Germline V lookup: CDR1 SGHVS, CDR2 FQNEAQ. Between the trimmed V and J ends, which lost 2 bases and 4 bases, there was a span of 12 bases. The CDR3 spans 15 residues. The CDR3 DNA reads TGTGCCAGCAGCTTACATCGACGAGGGGGAAACACCATATATTTT. Amino acids: CASSLHRRGGNTIYF.

Comment on this clone: Additional DNA sequences in this sample encode the identical CDR3. The chain combines TRBV10-2 with TRBJ2-7; D tentatively fits TRBD1 or TRBD2 (5 bases each). Germline V gene data show CDR1 as WSHSY and CDR2 as SAAADI. The CDR3 covers 12 residues. Trimming removed 9 bases at V and 0 bases at J, with 9 bases between. The CDR3, as DNA: TGCGCCAGTAGGGACCCCTCCTACGAGCAGTACTTC. Translating gives CASRDPSYEQYF.

This clone was detected once. V usage is TRBV7-9 and J usage is TRBJ1-2; no clear D. Per germline, CDR1 SEHNR and CDR2 FQNEAQ (reference sequence). V was pared by 1 base and J by 3 bases, with 6 bases between. The CDR3 runs 13 residues. The CDR3 DNA reads as TGTGCCAGCAGCTTAGGGGCTTACTATGGCTACACCTTC. Protein sequence: CASSLGAYYGYTF.

This sequence joins TRBV28 and TRBJ2-4; possible D gene TRBD2, 5 bases. This CDR3 has 14 amino acids. Trimming removed 4 bases from V and 0 bases from J, with 7 bases in between. Germline loops: CDR1 MDHEN, CDR2 SYDVKM. CDR3 sequence (DNA): TGTGCCAGCAGTTACGGACTAGCCAAAAACATTCAGTACTTC. Translating it yields CASSYGLAKNIQYF. The full variable domain, with the rest looked up from reference TRBV28 and TRBJ2-4, is DVKVTQSSRYLVKRTGEKVFLECVQDMDHENMFWYRQDPGLGLRLIYFSYDVKMKEKGDIPEGYSVSREKKERFSLILESASTNQTSMYLCASSYGLAKNIQYFGAGTRLSVL.

The gene calls are TRBV18 and TRBJ1-1; D possibly corresponds to TRBD1 (6 bases). The CDR3 contains 16 residues. V was shortened by 4 bases and J by 3 bases, with 18 bases between the two germline ends. Germline V lookup: CDR1 KGHSH, CDR2 LQKENI. CDR3 sequence reads: CASSQNRAELDTEAFF. The CDR3 nucleotides read TGTGCCAGCTCACAGAACAGGGCCGAGCTGGACACTGAAGCTTTCTTT.

This chain joins TRBV19 and TRBJ2-2, with TRBD1 as a possible D gene (6 bases). The CDR3 consists of 16 residues. CDR1 is LNHDA and CDR2 is SQIVND in the germline V gene (reference sequence). V dropped 5 bases and J dropped 4 bases, with 17 bases sitting between them. The CDR3 DNA reads TGTGCCAGTAGTTTTTCCGGCAGGGGAACCACCGGGGAGCTGTTTTTT. Translated: CASSFSGRGTTGELFF.

This sequence joins TRBV7-9 and TRBJ2-2, with 8 nucleotides matching TRBD1. J was trimmed by 5 bases and V by 0 bases; bases with no gene match: 14. CDR3 size: 19 residues. Germline-derived CDR1 and CDR2 are SEHNR and FQNEAQ (reference sequence). The CDR3 sequence: CASSLAQGARPLGTGELFF. The CDR3 region has the DNA TGTGCCAGCAGCTTAGCTCAGGGGGCAAGGCCCTTAGGTACCGGGGAGCTGTTTTTT.

This chain uses TRBV7-2 with TRBJ2-5; D could derive from TRBD1 or TRBD2 (5 bases each). The CDR3 length is 14 residues. Per the germline V gene, CDR1 is SGHTA and CDR2 is FQGNSA. V dropped 4 bases and J dropped 1 base, with 10 bases sitting between them. CDR3 sequence: CASSWDHIQETQYF. DNA of the CDR3: TGTGCCAGCAGCTGGGACCACATCCAAGAGACCCAGTACTTC.

The V gene is TRBV7-8, the J gene TRBJ1-5; 7 nucleotides match TRBD1. In germline, CDR1 is SGHVS, CDR2 FQNEAQ. V was clipped by 1 base and J by 6 bases; unmatched bases: 6. This CDR3 is built from 15 residues. CDR3 DNA: TGTGCCAGCAGCTTAGAACAGGGGAGAAGTCAGCCCCAGCATTTT. It encodes CASSLEQGRSQPQHF.

The chain links TRBV5-4 to TRBJ2-1, with D possibly being TRBD2 (6 bases). V was pared by 4 bases and J by 0 bases, with 14 bases between. CDR1 is SGHNT, CDR2 YYREEE, per germline (reference sequence). The length of the CDR3 is 16 residues. The CDR3 here is CASSRSTSFSYNEQFF. In DNA form, the CDR3 reads TGTGCCAGCAGCCGTTCGACTAGTTTCTCCTACAATGAGCAGTTCTTC.

The chain's CDR3 is CASSSNPGQAKETQYF. The CDR3 DNA reads as TGTGCCAGCAGCTCTAATCCGGGACAGGCTAAGGAGACCCAGTACTTC. This rearrangement joins TRBV7-2 to TRBJ2-5; 8 bases are a match to TRBD1. The CDR3 is made up of 16 amino acids. Germline lookup yields CDR1 SGHTA and CDR2 FQGNSA. Trimming cost V 4 bases and J 5 bases; bases outside gene matches: 12. Filled out from reference TRBV7-2 and TRBJ2-5, the complete variable domain reads GAGVSQSPSNKVTEKGKDVELRCDPISGHTALYWYRQSLGQGLEFLIYFQGNSAPDKSGLPSDRFSAERTGGSVSTLTIQRTQQEDSAVYLCASSSNPGQAKETQYFGPGTRLLVL.

This sequence joins TRBV7-9 and TRBJ2-1, with D maybe TRBD2 (5 bases). This CDR3 comprises 14 residues. V lost 5 bases and J 6 bases, leaving 14 bases between the germline ends. Germline values: CDR1 SEHNR, CDR2 FQNEAQ (reference sequence). DNA of the CDR3: TGTGCCAGCAGCCTCAAGGACTCCACCAATGAGCAGTTCTTC. This gives the protein CASSLKDSTNEQFF.

The chain employs TRBV28 and TRBJ2-7; no clear D gene. Germline V gives CDR1 MDHEN, CDR2 SYDVKM. This CDR3 region has 13 residues. Deletions cut 1 base from V and 3 bases from J, with 7 bases between. The CDR3 DNA is TGTGCCAGCAGTTTATACGGGCGCTACGAGCAGTACTTC. Amino acids: CASSLYGRYEQYF.

This chain joins TRBV10-2 and TRBJ2-2; the match to TRBD2 covers 8 bases. This CDR3 comprises 17 residues. Trimming took 9 bases from V and 2 from J; bases not matched to a gene: 14. Per germline, CDR1 WSHSY and CDR2 SAAADI. The CDR3 DNA reads TGCGCCAGTGCCCCGGGACTAGGAATTAGAAACACCGGGGAGCTGTTTTTT. It codes for CASAPGLGIRNTGELFF.